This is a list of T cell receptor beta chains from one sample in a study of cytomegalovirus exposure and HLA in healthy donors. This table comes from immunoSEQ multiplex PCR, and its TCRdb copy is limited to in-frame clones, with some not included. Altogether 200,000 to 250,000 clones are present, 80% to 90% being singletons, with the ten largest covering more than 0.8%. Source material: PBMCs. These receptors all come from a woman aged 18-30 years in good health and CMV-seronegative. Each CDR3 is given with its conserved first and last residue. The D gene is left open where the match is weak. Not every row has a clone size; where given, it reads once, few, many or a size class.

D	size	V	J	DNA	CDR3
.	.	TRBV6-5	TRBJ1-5	TGTGCCAGCAGTTATGGAGGGGGGGCGGGTCAGCCCCAGCATTTT	CASSYGGGAGQPQHF
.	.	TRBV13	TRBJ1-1	TGTGCCAGCAGTCAGCGGGGGGGCATAGAAGCTTTCTTT	CASSQRGGIEAFF
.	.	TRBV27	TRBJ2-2	TGTGCCAGCAGCGGAGGGCCGTACTTCACCGGGGAGCTGTTTTTT	CASSGGPYFTGELFF
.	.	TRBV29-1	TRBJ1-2	TGCAGCGGTACAGGGAACTATGGCTACACCTTC	CSGTGNYGYTF
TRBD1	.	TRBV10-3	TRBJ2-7	TGTGCCATCAGTGGGTCATCCCAGGGGGCGAGCTACGAGCAGTACTTC	CAISGSSQGASYEQYF
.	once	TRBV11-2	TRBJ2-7	TGTGCCAGCAGCTTTGTCCGTTCCTACGAGCAATACTTC	CASSFVRSYEQYF
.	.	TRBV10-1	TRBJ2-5	TGCGCCAGCAGTGAGGGGCTAGGGAGCGGAGGACAAGAGACCCAGTACTTC	CASSEGLGSGGQETQYF
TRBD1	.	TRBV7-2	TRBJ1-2	TGTGCCAGCAGCCCCCGGACAGGAAGAAACTATGGCTACACCTTC	CASSPRTGRNYGYTF
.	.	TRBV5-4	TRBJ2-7	TGTGCCAGCAGTTCGGACAGCTACGAGCAGTACTTC	CASSSDSYEQYF
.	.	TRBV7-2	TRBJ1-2	TGTGCCAGCAGCTTAGTAGGACAGTGGCTCAACTATGGCTACACCTTC	CASSLVGQWLNYGYTF
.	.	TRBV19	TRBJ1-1	TGTGCCAGCCAGTCCTTCGCTGAAGCTTTCTTT	CASQSFAEAFF
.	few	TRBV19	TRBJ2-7	TGTGCCAGTAGTACCGTCGGGGTGGGCTACGAGCAGTACTTC	CASSTVGVGYEQYF
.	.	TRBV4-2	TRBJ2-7	TGTGCCAGCAGCCAAGAGTGGCGGCAGAGCTACGAGCAGTACTTC	CASSQEWRQSYEQYF
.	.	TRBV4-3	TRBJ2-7	TGCGCCAGCAGTCCGTCTCTGGGGGAGGCCTCCTACGAGCAGTACTTC	CASSPSLGEASYEQYF
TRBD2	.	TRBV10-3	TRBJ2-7	TGTGCCATCAGCGGGACTAGCGTAAGGTCGGGCGAGCAGTACTTC	CAISGTSVRSGEQYF
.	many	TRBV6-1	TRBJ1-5	TGTGCCAGCAGTGAAGCCAGGTATCAGCCCCAGCATTTT	CASSEARYQPQHF
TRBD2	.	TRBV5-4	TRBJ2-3	TGTGCCAGCAGCAATAGCGGGAACACAGATACGCAGTATTTT	CASSNSGNTDTQYF
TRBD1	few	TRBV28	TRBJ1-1	TGTGCCAGCAGGGGGAGACAGGGCGGGGGGGACACTGAAGCTTTCTTT	CASRGRQGGGDTEAFF
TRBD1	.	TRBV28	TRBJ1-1	TGTGCCAGCAGGGGGACAGGGGGTCCCCTCTTT	CASRGTGGPLF
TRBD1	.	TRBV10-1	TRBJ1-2	TGCGCCAGCAGTGAGTCCCAAATCCGGGACAGGGCTGGCTACACCTTC	CASSESQIRDRAGYTF
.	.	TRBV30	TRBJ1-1	TGTGCCTGGGTCGCAGGGACTTCGTACACTGAAGCTTTCTTT	CAWVAGTSYTEAFF
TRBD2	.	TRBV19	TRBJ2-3	TGTGCCAGTAGTAAACTAGCGGGAGGGCCGAGGACAGATACGCAGTATTTT	CASSKLAGGPRTDTQYF
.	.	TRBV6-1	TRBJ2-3	TGTGCCAGCAGTGAATTGATCAGGGTCACAGATACGCAGTATTTT	CASSELIRVTDTQYF